The sequence of this T cell receptor (beta chain) was determined in a study of blood T cell repertoires in COVID-19. Study-wide background: Sites in the United States, Italy and Spain provided acute and convalescent COVID-19 samples. The analysed material was cDNA or gDNA that came from T cells, B-cell-depleted T cells, or PBMCs.

Authors' methods: Estimated nucleated cell counts came from reference gene primer amplification. Using immunoSEQ multiplex PCR, the repertoire was profiled, and TCRdb retains in-frame clones only, with some absent. V and J calls and clone size are as listed in that table; D and trimming were resolved from the DNA. The sample has about 150,000 clones, more than 85% seen once. This clone has just one count. Sequencing input: peripheral blood. The sequence derives from a woman between 70 and 85 years old with acute or convalescent COVID-19.

The CDR3 nucleotides are TGTGCCAGCGGGGGGGGCTATAGCACAGATACGCAGTATTTT. It specifies CASGGGYSTDTQYF. The rearrangement uses TRBV27 and TRBJ2-3, with a weak D call TRBD2 (7 bases). Germline CDR1 is MNHEY and CDR2 is SMNVEV (reference sequence). CDR3 length equals 14 residues. The ends were cut back, 8 bases at V and 0 bases at J, with 12 bases in the middle.